This TCR beta chain was identified in a study of T cell repertoires in cytomegalovirus infection. One entry per CDR3 protein, called by TCRdb with MiXCR from the reads. The profile shows fewer than 700,000 distinct CDR3 sequences, approximately 24% of them singletons. Germline V gene lookup returns CDR1 SGHVS and CDR2 FNYEAQ. The length of the CDR3 is 15 residues. V lost 5 bases and J lost 3, with 14 bases in between. As for this clonotype: A read error may be the cause here, since a much bigger clone is one base away.

V is TRBV7-6 and J is TRBJ2-1, with D perhaps matching TRBD2 (5 bases). The receptor's source is a human donor in good health (CMV status not recorded). Some clones in this sample may be carry-over from other donors' samples. Sequencing was done on a sample of CD8+ T cells from PBMCs. The CDR3 reads CASSPSERDYNEQFF. The CDR3 region has the DNA TGTGCCAGCAGCCCCTCTGAGAGGGACTACAATGAGCAGTTCTTC.